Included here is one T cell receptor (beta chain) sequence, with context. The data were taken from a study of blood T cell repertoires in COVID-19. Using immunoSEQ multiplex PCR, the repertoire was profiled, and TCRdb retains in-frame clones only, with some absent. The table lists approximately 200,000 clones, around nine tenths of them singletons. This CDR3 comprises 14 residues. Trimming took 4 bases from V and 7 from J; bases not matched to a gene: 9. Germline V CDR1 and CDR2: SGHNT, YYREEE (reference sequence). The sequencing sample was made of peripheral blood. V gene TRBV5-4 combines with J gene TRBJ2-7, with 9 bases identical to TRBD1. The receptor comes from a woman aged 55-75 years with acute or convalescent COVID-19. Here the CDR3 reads CASSPDRGTREQYF. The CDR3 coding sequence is TGTGCCAGCAGCCCAGACAGGGGGACGAGGGAGCAGTACTTC.